The text below deals with one T cell receptor beta chain. Between the trimmed V and J ends, which lost 5 bases and 6 bases, there was a span of 15 bases. The CDR3 spans 14 residues. Germline CDR1 SEHNR, CDR2 FQNEAQ (reference sequence). This sample is drawn from a study of blood T cell repertoires in COVID-19. Study-level information: The United States, Italy and Spain provided the acute and convalescent COVID-19 samples.

The data were produced by immunoSEQ multiplex PCR, yet TCRdb's version contains in-frame clones alone and is incomplete. The sample includes 500,000 to 600,000 clones, roughly nine tenths of them seen just once. The sequenced sample was peripheral blood. The chain uses TRBV7-9 and TRBJ2-3; D is possibly TRBD1 (5 bases). The receptor's source is a woman between 45 and 65 years old with COVID-19, enrolled during active disease. The CDR3 coding sequence is TGTGCCAGCAGCCGCACTCTAGGGGCGGATACGCAGTATTTT. This translates into CASSRTLGADTQYF.